A selection of T cell receptor beta chains follows, all from one sample in a study of monozygotic twins with cystic fibrosis. Profiling relied on immunoSEQ multiplex PCR, and the TCRdb table lists in-frame clones only, not all of them. The sample includes approximately 7,200 clones, 94% of them seen just once. Input material: blood. The receptor source for this set is a boy under 10 years old with cystic fibrosis. The CDR3 runs from the conserved cysteine through the conserved F or W. D genes are given only for firm matches. Where a row states a size, it is once, few, many or the class of an expanded clone; other rows omit it.

abundance	d_gene	j_gene	v_gene	CDR3nt	CDR3aa
.	.	TRBJ2-7	TRBV6-1	TGTGCCAGCAGTGAAGCGTGGGCAGCTCGGGACGAGCAGTACTTC	CASSEAWAARDEQYF
.	.	TRBJ2-5	TRBV9	TGTGCCAGCAGCGTAGGGATGTGGGGGAATCAAGAGACCCAGTACTTC	CASSVGMWGNQETQYF
once	.	TRBJ2-7	TRBV2	TGTGCCAGCAGTGAGATCAGGGTCCTCTCCTACGAGCAGTACTTC	CASSEIRVLSYEQYF
.	.	TRBJ1-2	TRBV4-3	TGCGCCAGCAGCCAAGATCGCAGGGGCCCCTATGGCTACACCTTC	CASSQDRRGPYGYTF
.	TRBD1	TRBJ2-5	TRBV6-6	TGTGCCAGCAGCCCAGACAGGGTAGGCGAGACCCAGTACTTC	CASSPDRVGETQYF
.	TRBD1	TRBJ2-7	TRBV5-1	TGCGCCAGCGGAAACCCGGGACAGGGGTTCTACGAGCAGTACTTC	CASGNPGQGFYEQYF
.	TRBD1	TRBJ1-1	TRBV30	TGTGCCTGGAGTGTACGGGACAGGCCACGTGAAGCTTTCTTT	CAWSVRDRPREAFF
.	.	TRBJ2-5	TRBV5-5	TGTGCCAGCAGCTTGGATCCGGGGCCGGAGACCCAGTACTTC	CASSLDPGPETQYF
.	.	TRBJ2-7	TRBV2	TGTGCCAGCAACCAAGACACCTCCTACGAGCAGTACTTC	CASNQDTSYEQYF
.	.	TRBJ2-2	TRBV6-4	TGTGCCAGCAGTGACTCAGAGACCGGGGAGCTGTTTTTT	CASSDSETGELFF
.	TRBD2	TRBJ2-5	TRBV2	TGTGCCAGCAGTGATCGATGGGGCGGGGGGGCCCAAGAGACCCAGTACTTC	CASSDRWGGGAQETQYF
.	TRBD1	TRBJ2-5	TRBV11-1	TGTGCCAGCAGCTACCGGGACAGGGGGTATGAAGAGACCCAGTACTTC	CASSYRDRGYEETQYF
.	.	TRBJ2-4	TRBV5-6	TGTGCCAGCAGCTCACGTAACCTAGCGTCTAAAAACATTCAGTACTTC	CASSSRNLASKNIQYF
.	.	TRBJ2-5	TRBV4-2	TGTGCCAGCAGCCAAGATGGCCGGGGGACTCAAGAGACCCAGTACTTC	CASSQDGRGTQETQYF
.	.	TRBJ2-3	TRBV5-1	TGCGCCAGCAGCGATTCAGATACGCAGTATTTT	CASSDSDTQYF
.	.	TRBJ2-7	TRBV13	TGTGCCAGCAGCTTTTACTCCCGGACGCCCTACGAGCAGTACTTC	CASSFYSRTPYEQYF
once	TRBD1	TRBJ2-2	TRBV25-1	TGTGCCAGCAAGGGCAGGGGGCTATCGAACACCGGGGAGCTGTTTTTT	CASKGRGLSNTGELFF
.	TRBD2	TRBJ2-2	TRBV7-6	TGTGCCAGCAGCGCGGGCGGGGGGACGAACACCGGGGAGCTGTTTTTT	CASSAGGGTNTGELFF